This T cell receptor (beta chain) was retrieved from a study of cytomegalovirus exposure and HLA in healthy donors. V was cut by 5 bases and J by 5 bases, with 17 bases left in between. From germline, CDR1 is SGHRS and CDR2 YFSETQ. The CDR3 is 14 amino acids. Broader study findings: Reportedly, fewer N-insertions than the 666-donor mean appeared in an Asian-associated ancestry cluster in a later analysis.

This clone showed up just once. Its antigen is currently unknown. Use of 60 Vbeta and 13 Jbeta primers characterized the PCR. Original data processing: Later analysis identified approximately 80 million unique TCR beta chains, roughly 11 million shared. Sequencing used immunoSEQ multiplex PCR; TCRdb keeps in-frame clones, though not all of them. The V and J calls and clone size come from that table; D and trimming were worked out from the DNA. There are 150,000 to 180,000 clones in the sample; approximately 84% occur only once, and 2% to 2.5% lies in the top ten. The source material was PBMCs. J is TRBJ2-7 and V is TRBV5-1; tentatively, D is TRBD1 (5 bases). The clonotype was recovered from a woman aged 18-30 years in good health and CMV-seronegative. For the CDR3, the DNA is TGCGCCAGCAGTTCGGACACCGTGGAAAACGAGCAGTACTTC. Amino acids: CASSSDTVENEQYF.